Shown below are 10 T cell receptor beta chains from a single sample sequenced in a study of cytomegalovirus exposure and HLA in healthy donors. The PCR employed 60 Vbeta primers together with 13 Jbeta primers. Assay: immunoSEQ multiplex PCR; the TCRdb copy retains only in-frame clones and omits some. The sample includes under 150,000 clones, 82% of them seen just once. The sequencing sample was made of PBMCs. All receptors derive from a woman aged 50 to 60 in good health and CMV-seropositive.

The chain joins TRBV30 to TRBJ2-1; D remains ambiguous. Trimming took off 5 bases at V and 1 base at J, with 9 bases between the two ends. This CDR3 is 13 amino acids long. Germline V gives CDR1 GTSNPN, CDR2 SVGIG (reference sequence). CDR3 region: CAWAQSSYNEQFF. In nucleotides, the CDR3 is TGTGCCTGGGCACAGAGTTCCTACAATGAGCAGTTCTTC.

The chain employs TRBV6-6 and TRBJ1-1, with TRBD1 identical over 8 bases. Germline CDR1 MNHNY, CDR2 SVGAGI (reference sequence). This CDR3 is built from 13 residues. J was trimmed by 3 bases and V by 5 bases; bases with no gene match: 2. The CDR3 sequence is CASSPRGHTEAFF. The CDR3 nucleotides are TGTGCCAGCAGTCCCAGGGGGCACACTGAAGCTTTCTTT.

The chain couples TRBV5-1 to TRBJ2-3, with D unclear. CDR3 length: 16 residues. Trimming took off 0 bases at V and 0 bases at J, with 11 bases between the two ends. The germline V gene encodes CDR1 SGHRS and CDR2 YFSETQ. Here the CDR3 reads CASSLEAALSTDTQYF. CDR3 DNA sequence: TGCGCCAGCAGCTTGGAGGCAGCGTTGAGCACAGATACGCAGTATTTT.

CDR3 amino acids: CASSSPRGSSYEQYF. The DNA for the CDR3 is TGTGCCAGTAGTTCCCCCAGGGGAAGCTCCTACGAGCAGTACTTC. The rearrangement joins TRBV19 to TRBJ2-7; D possibly corresponds to TRBD1 (6 bases). Germline CDR1 LNHDA, CDR2 SQIVND (reference sequence). Trimming shortened V by 5 bases and J by 0 bases, and 14 bases separated the two germline ends. The CDR3 loop spans 15 amino acids.

This clone was seen only a few times. This chain uses TRBV7-9 with TRBJ2-1, with 8 bases fitting TRBD1. The length of the CDR3 is 13 residues. Germline V gene lookup returns CDR1 SEHNR and CDR2 FQNEAQ (reference sequence). V dropped 3 bases and J dropped 7; count of bases not matched to a gene: 2. The CDR3 sequence is CASSLTGENEQFF. CDR3 DNA sequence: TGTGCCAGCAGCTTGACAGGGGAGAATGAGCAGTTCTTC.

This clone was detected only once. This chain uses TRBV5-4 with TRBJ2-3; 8 nucleotides match TRBD1. Germline-derived CDR1 and CDR2 are SGHNT and YYREEE (reference sequence). The CDR3 consists of 15 residues. J lost 2 bases, V lost 4 bases, and 6 bases had no gene match. CDR3 nucleotides: TGTGCCAGCAGCCGACAGGGGTCTTACACAGATACGCAGTATTTT. Amino acid sequence: CASSRQGSYTDTQYF.

V and J are TRBV5-4 and TRBJ2-3; perhaps TRBD2 as D (5 bases). In germline, CDR1 is SGHNT, CDR2 YYREEE (reference sequence). V was clipped by 1 base and J by 5 bases, with 17 bases between them. CDR3 length equals 16 residues. This CDR3 reads CASSLRYKGRGDTQYF. The CDR3 DNA reads TGTGCCAGCAGCTTGCGATACAAGGGCCGGGGAGATACGCAGTATTTT.

The chain joins TRBV6-5 to TRBJ2-1; D is unresolved. Trimming took 0 bases from V and 0 from J, leaving 9 bases between them. CDR1 is MNHEY, CDR2 SVGAGI, per germline. CDR3 size: 16 residues. The CDR3 DNA reads as TGTGCCAGCAGTTACTCGATCCAGTCCTCCTACAATGAGCAGTTCTTC. Translated: CASSYSIQSSYNEQFF.

The V call is TRBV20-1, the J call TRBJ1-2; no firm D call. Per germline, CDR1 DFQATT and CDR2 SNEGSKA (reference sequence). V shed 4 bases and J shed 6 bases, with 9 bases lying between them. The CDR3 totals 11 residues. The CDR3 coding sequence is TGCAGTGCTACAGGACTAAATGGCTACACCTTC. This gives the protein CSATGLNGYTF.

A single count supports this clone. J is TRBJ1-2 and V is TRBV6-1, with D perhaps TRBD1 (6 bases). Trimming removed 4 bases at V and 4 bases at J, with 10 bases between. From germline, CDR1 is MNHNS and CDR2 SASEGT. The CDR3 is 13 residues long. CDR3 sequence (DNA): TGTGCCAGCAGTGCGACAGGCCTCTATGGCTACACCTTC. Translated: CASSATGLYGYTF.